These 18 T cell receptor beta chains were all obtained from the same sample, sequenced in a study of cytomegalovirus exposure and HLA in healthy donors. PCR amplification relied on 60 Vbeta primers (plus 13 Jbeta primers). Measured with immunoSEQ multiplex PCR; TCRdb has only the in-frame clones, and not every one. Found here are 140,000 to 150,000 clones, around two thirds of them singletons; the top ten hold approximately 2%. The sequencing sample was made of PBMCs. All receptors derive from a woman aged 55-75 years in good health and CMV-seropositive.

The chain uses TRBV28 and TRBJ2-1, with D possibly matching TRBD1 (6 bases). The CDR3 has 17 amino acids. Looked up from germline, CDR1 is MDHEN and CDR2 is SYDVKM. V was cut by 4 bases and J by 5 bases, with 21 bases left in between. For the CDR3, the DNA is TGTGCCAGCAGTTCCCGTTTTGGGGGCGGCTCGAACAATGAGCAGTTCTTC. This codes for CASSSRFGGGSNNEQFF. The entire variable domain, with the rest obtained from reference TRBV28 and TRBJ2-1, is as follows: DVKVTQSSRYLVKRTGEKVFLECVQDMDHENMFWYRQDPGLGLRLIYFSYDVKMKEKGDIPEGYSVSREKKERFSLILESASTNQTSMYLCASSSRFGGGSNNEQFFGPGTRLTVL.

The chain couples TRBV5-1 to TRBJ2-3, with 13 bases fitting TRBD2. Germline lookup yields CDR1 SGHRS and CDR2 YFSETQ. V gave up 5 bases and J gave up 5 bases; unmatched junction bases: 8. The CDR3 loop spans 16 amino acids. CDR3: CASRSGLAGDQDTQYF. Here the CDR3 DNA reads TGCGCCAGCAGATCCGGACTAGCGGGAGATCAAGATACGCAGTATTTT.

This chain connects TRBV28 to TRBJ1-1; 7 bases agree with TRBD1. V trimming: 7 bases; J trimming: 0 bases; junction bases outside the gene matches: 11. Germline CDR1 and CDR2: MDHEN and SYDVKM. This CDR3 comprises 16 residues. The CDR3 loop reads CASIKVTGVLNTEAFF. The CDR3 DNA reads TGTGCCAGCATAAAAGTAACAGGGGTTCTGAACACTGAAGCTTTCTTT. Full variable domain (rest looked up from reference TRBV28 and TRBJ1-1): DVKVTQSSRYLVKRTGEKVFLECVQDMDHENMFWYRQDPGLGLRLIYFSYDVKMKEKGDIPEGYSVSREKKERFSLILESASTNQTSMYLCASIKVTGVLNTEAFFGQGTRLTVV.

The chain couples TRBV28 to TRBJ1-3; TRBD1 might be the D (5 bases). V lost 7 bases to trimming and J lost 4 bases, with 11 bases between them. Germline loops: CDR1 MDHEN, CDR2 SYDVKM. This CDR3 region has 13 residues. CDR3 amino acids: CASIPGRGNTIYF. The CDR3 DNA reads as TGTGCCAGCATACCAGGGCGCGGAAACACCATATATTTT.

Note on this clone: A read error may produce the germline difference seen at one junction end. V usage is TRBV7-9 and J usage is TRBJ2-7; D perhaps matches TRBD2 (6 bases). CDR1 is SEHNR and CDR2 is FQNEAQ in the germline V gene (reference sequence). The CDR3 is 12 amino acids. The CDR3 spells CSSSLSLAEQYF. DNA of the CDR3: TGTTCCAGCAGCTTAAGCCTAGCGGAGCAGTACTTC.

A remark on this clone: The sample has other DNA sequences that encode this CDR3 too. The CDR3 protein is CASSPGTANTEAFF. The CDR3, as DNA: TGCGCCAGCAGTCCCGGGACAGCGAACACTGAAGCTTTCTTT. The rearrangement links TRBV5-1 to TRBJ1-1; 7 bases match TRBD1. Per the germline V gene, CDR1 is SGHRS and CDR2 is YFSETQ. The V and J ends lost 5 bases and 1 base, in that order; junction bases with no gene match: 5. The CDR3 totals 14 residues. Combining the CDR3 with reference TRBV5-1 and TRBJ1-1 gives the whole variable domain KAGVTQTPRYLIKTRGQQVTLSCSPISGHRSVSWYQQTPGQGLQFLFEYFSETQRNKGNFPGRFSGRQFSNSRSEMNVSTLELGDSALYLCASSPGTANTEAFFGQGTRLTVV.

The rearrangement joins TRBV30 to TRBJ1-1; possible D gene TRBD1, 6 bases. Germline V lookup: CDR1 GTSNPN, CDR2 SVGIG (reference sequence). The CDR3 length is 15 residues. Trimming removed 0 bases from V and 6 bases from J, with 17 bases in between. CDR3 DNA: TGTGCCTGGAGTGTACGTAGGGGGGGGTTTTCTGAAGCTTTCTTT. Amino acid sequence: CAWSVRRGGFSEAFF.

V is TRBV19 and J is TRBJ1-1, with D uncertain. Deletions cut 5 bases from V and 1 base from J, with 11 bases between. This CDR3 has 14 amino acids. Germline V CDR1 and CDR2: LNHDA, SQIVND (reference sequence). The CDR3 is CASSPTDKNTEAFF. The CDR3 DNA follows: TGTGCCAGTAGTCCGACCGACAAGAACACTGAAGCTTTCTTT.

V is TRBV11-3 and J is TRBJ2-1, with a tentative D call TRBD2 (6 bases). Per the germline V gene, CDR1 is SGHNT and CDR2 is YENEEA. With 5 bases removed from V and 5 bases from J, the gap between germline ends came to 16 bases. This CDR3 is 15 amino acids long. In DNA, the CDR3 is TGTGCCAGCAGCCTCAGACCCGGGGGAAACAATGAGCAGTTCTTC. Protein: CASSLRPGGNNEQFF.

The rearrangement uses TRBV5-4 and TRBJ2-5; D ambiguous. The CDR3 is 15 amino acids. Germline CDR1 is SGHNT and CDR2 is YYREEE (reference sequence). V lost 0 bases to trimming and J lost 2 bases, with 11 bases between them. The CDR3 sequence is CASSLEESPQETQYF. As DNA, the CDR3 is TGTGCCAGCAGCTTGGAGGAGTCACCTCAAGAGACCCAGTACTTC.

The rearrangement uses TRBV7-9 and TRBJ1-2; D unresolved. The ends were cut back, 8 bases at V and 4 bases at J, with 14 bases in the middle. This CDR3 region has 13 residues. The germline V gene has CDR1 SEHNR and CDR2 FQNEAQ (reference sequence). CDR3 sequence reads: CASSPGSTYGYTF. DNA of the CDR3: TGTGCCAGCTCTCCCGGGAGCACCTATGGCTACACCTTC.

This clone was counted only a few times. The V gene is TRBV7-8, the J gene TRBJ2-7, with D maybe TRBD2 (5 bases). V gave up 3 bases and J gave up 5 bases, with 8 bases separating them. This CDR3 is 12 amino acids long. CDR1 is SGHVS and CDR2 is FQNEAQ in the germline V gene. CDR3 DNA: TGTGCCAGCAGCTTTGGAGGCCACGAGCAGTACTTC. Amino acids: CASSFGGHEQYF.

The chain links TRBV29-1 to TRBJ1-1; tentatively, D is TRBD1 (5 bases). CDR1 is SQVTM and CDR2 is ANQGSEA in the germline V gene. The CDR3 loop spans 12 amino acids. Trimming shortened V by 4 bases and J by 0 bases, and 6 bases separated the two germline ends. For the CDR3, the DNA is TGCAGCGTTGTCAGGGTGAACACTGAAGCTTTCTTT. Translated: CSVVRVNTEAFF.

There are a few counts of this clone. The DNA for the CDR3 is TGCGCCAGCAGCTTGGCAACTAGCGGGATAGATACGCAGTATTTT. Encoded protein: CASSLATSGIDTQYF. This chain connects TRBV5-1 to TRBJ2-3, with TRBD2 matching 10 bases. The V and J ends lost 0 bases and 5 bases, in that order; junction bases with no gene match: 3. The germline V gene has CDR1 SGHRS and CDR2 YFSETQ. This CDR3 is 15 amino acids long.

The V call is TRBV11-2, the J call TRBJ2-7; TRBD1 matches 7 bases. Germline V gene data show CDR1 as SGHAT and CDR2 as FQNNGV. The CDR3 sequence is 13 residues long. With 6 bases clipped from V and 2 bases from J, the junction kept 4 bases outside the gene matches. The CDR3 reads CASSIQGAYEQYF. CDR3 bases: TGTGCCAGCAGTATTCAGGGGGCCTACGAGCAGTACTTC.

The CDR3 nucleotides are TGTGCCAGCTCACCGGGACAACAAATGGGCGAGCAGTACTTC. Encoded protein: CASSPGQQMGEQYF. The V and J genes are TRBV18 and TRBJ2-7; maybe TRBD1 (6 bases). The CDR3 loop spans 14 amino acids. The V gene lost 3 bases and the J gene lost 6 bases, with 15 bases spanning the gap. Germline V gives CDR1 KGHSH, CDR2 LQKENI.

The CDR3 sequence: CASSLAGGRVGETQYF. CDR3 sequence (DNA): TGTGCCAGCAGCTTGGCCGGCGGGAGGGTGGGGGAGACCCAGTACTTC. This rearrangement joins TRBV5-4 to TRBJ2-5; 9 positions agree with TRBD2. Losses at the gene ends were 0 bases for V and 5 bases for J; bases not matched to a gene: 8. Germline-derived CDR1 and CDR2 are SGHNT and YYREEE (reference sequence). There are 16 residues in the CDR3.

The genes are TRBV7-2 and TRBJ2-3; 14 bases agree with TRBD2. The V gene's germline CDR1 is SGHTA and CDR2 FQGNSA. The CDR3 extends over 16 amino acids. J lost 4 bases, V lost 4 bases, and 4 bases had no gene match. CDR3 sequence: CASSSGGLAGADTQYF. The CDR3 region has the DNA TGTGCCAGCAGCTCAGGGGGACTAGCGGGAGCAGATACGCAGTATTTT.